Below, one T cell receptor beta chain is given with its context. Its antigen is not identified. Repertoires were generated with immunoSEQ multiplex PCR, while TCRdb's copy carries only in-frame clones and drops some. The sample yields almost 90,000 clones, about 89% seen once. The data were obtained in a study of T cell repertoires and HLA-DP antigens. The germline V gene encodes CDR1 SGHTA and CDR2 FQGNSA. The CDR3 extends over 12 amino acids. V gave up 4 bases and J gave up 5 bases, with 8 bases separating them. The rearrangement joins TRBV7-2 to TRBJ2-5, with unresolved D. This sequence originates from a middle-aged man in good health and CMV-seronegative. Sequences were obtained from CD4+ T cells from PBMCs. CDR3 loop: CASSSNMETQYF. CDR3 coding DNA: TGTGCCAGCAGCTCAAACATGGAGACCCAGTACTTC. Combining the CDR3 with reference TRBV7-2 and TRBJ2-5 gives the whole variable domain GAGVSQSPSNKVTEKGKDVELRCDPISGHTALYWYRQSLGQGLEFLIYFQGNSAPDKSGLPSDRFSAERTGGSVSTLTIQRTQQEDSAVYLCASSSNMETQYFGPGTRLLVL.